The clone carrying this T cell receptor beta chain came up a few times. Its target is unknown. The trim removed 0 bases at V and 5 bases at J, leaving 3 bases unmatched. The germline gives CDR1 SGHKS, CDR2 YYEKEE (reference sequence). The CDR3 length is 15 residues. This sample was included in a study of response to subunit inactivated influenza vaccine. Notes on the study in general: Authors suggested each seasonal influenza vaccination recruits few new T cells.

One entry per CDR3 protein results from TCRdb running MiXCR on the RT-PCR reads. The profile shows about half a million distinct CDR3 sequences, 25% of them singletons. This sequence was found in a man aged 45-65 years who received an inactivated influenza vaccine. The V and J genes are TRBV5-5 and TRBJ1-1, with 11 bases aligning to TRBD1. The sequences come from CD4+ T cells sorted from PBMCs, collected approximately 5 days after vaccination. CDR3 coding DNA: TGTGCCAGCAGCTTGGAGGGACAGGGGGAAACTGAAGCTTTCTTT. The encoded protein is CASSLEGQGETEAFF.